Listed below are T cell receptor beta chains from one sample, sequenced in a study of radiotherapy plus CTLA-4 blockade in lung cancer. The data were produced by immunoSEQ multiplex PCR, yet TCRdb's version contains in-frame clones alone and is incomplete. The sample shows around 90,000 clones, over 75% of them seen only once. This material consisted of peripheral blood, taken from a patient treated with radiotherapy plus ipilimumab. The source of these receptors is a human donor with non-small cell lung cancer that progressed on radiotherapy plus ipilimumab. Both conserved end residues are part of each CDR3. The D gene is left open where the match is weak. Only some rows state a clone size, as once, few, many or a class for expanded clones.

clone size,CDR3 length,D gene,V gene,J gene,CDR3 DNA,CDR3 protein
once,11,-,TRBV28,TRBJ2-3,TGTGCCAGCAGTTCCCTCGATACGCAGTATTTT,CASSSLDTQYF
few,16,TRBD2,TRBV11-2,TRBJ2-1,TGTGCCAGCAGCTCGGTCCTAGCGGGGCCCTACAATGAGCAGTTCTTC,CASSSVLAGPYNEQFF
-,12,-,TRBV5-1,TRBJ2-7,TGCGCCAGCAGCCCGGACAGCTACGAGCAGTACTTC,CASSPDSYEQYF
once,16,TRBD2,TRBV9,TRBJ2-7,TGTGCCAGCAGCGCCGAACGTAGCGGGACGGCTTGGGAGCAGTACTTC,CASSAERSGTAWEQYF
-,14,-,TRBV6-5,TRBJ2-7,TGTGCCAGCATTGGGTCGGCAGGGTCCTACGAGCAGTACTTC,CASIGSAGSYEQYF
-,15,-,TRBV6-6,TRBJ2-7,TGTGCCAGCAGAGCCGGGAGTCTAGTTCTATACGAGCAGTACTTC,CASRAGSLVLYEQYF
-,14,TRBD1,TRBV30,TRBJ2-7,TGTGCCTGGAGCGCCGGGACAGGCTCCCTCGAGCAGTACTTC,CAWSAGTGSLEQYF
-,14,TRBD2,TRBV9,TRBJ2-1,TGTGCCAGCACCCAGGGCGGGGGGGCCAATGAGCAGTTCTTC,CASTQGGGANEQFF
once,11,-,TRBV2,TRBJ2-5,TGTGCCAGCAGTCCTGCAGAGACCCAGTACTTC,CASSPAETQYF
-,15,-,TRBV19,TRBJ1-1,TGTGCCAGTAGGGCAGGGAGGACCCTTTACACTGAAGCTTTCTTT,CASRAGRTLYTEAFF
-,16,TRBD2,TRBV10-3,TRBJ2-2,TGTGCCACTTCGCCGGGACTAGCGGGGGGTACCGGGGAGCTGTTTTTT,CATSPGLAGGTGELFF
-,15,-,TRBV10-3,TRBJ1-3,TGTGCCATCACCGGTGCGGACACTAATGGAAACACCATATATTTT,CAITGADTNGNTIYF
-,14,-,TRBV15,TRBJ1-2,TGTGCCACCAGCAGTTACGGGACGCCCTATGGCTACACCTTC,CATSSYGTPYGYTF
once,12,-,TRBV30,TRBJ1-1,TGTGCCTGGAGTGTAAACAGTCAGGAAGCTTTCTTT,CAWSVNSQEAFF